These T cell receptor beta chains were read from a single sample in a study of sequential checkpoint blockade in melanoma. Data came from immunoSEQ multiplex PCR; TCRdb stores just in-frame clones and leaves some out. The top ten hold 25% to 35% of the sample, which has around 680 clones, 25% to 30% seen once. The sample here was tumor tissue (inferred from file names), taken from a patient given nivolumab and ipilimumab in sequence. The receptors here all came from a human donor with melanoma. CDR3s leave out the opening cysteine and the closing phenylalanine or tryptophan. Clone size appears in some rows only: once, few, many, or a class for an expanded clone.

V	size	CDR3
TRBV28	hyperexpanded	ASSSLIHPNEKLF
TRBV6-8	.	ASSYNSRNYGYT
TRBV6-8	.	ASSDRDPQPQH
TRBV23-1	few	ASSHGNLSGNTIY
TRBV6-8	few	ASSQGTSGRVETQY
TRBV18	.	ASRELVGNTEAF
TRBV19	.	ASSALAGNTDTQY
TRBV18	.	ASSPPGSVGADTQY
TRBV29-1	.	SVGQGGADTQY
TRBV6-8	.	ASSGPYGSGNSPLH
TRBV23-1	.	ASSRNRTSGPPGWRELF
TRBV7-8	medium-sized	ASSGRSNTEAF
TRBV6-8	few	ASSYSLGREQY
TRBV7-6	.	ASSRRRAGFNEQF
TRBV29-1	.	SVEGLGQGGEKLF
TRBV11-3	medium-sized	ASSLLLGAGGELF
TRBV9	hyperexpanded	ASSQGEGNSPLH
TRBV19	.	ASSLRPRPQETQY
TRBV6-8	.	ASSVDDGGGNQPQH
TRBV18	once	ASSPDRGGNQPQH
TRBV2	few	ASSSRLDSQETQY
TRBV5-1	.	ASSLIGLGTGNTIY
TRBV5-1	.	ASSFKQGNTGELF
TRBV11-3	.	ASSPGTSGVEEQF
TRBV6-8	few	ASSVERGLSDTQY
TRBV6-8	few	ASRDRITDTQY
TRBV9	large	ASSPGQRAYEQY
TRBV5-1	.	ASSLTAGQETQY
TRBV19	.	ASSIVGGGADTQY
TRBV7-4	medium-sized	ASREGSSGNTIY
TRBV29-1	.	SAGWVNTEAF
TRBV28	.	ASSSHDTYTGELF
TRBV19	few	ASSSKTGAAYEQY
TRBV11-3	medium-sized	ASSPPWADYGYT
TRBV10-2	.	ASSPSASYGYT
TRBV5-1	.	ASSSGQGSFGTEAF
TRBV9	.	ASSATSGTGELF
TRBV2	.	ASSGFDRDVKNYGYT
TRBV11-3	.	ASRGDRGQTGELF
TRBV29-1	.	SVEEPVAGLGSDTQY
TRBV6-8	medium-sized	ASSLEETGGYEQY
TRBV28	.	ASIGVAYNEQF
TRBV19	.	ASSPRGQNQPQH
TRBV11-3	few	ASSLDRATGQPQH
TRBV12-5	.	ASNRDNGANVLT
TRBV11-3	.	ASSETSGGHNEQF
TRBV18	few	ASSASGIAYNEQF